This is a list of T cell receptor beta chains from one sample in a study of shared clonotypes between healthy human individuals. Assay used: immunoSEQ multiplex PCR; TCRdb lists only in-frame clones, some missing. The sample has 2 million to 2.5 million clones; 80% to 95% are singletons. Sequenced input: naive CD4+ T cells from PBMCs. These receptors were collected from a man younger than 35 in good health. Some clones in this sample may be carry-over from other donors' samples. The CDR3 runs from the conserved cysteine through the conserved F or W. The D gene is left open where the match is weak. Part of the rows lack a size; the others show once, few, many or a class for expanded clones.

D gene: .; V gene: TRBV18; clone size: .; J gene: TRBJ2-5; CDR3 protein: CASSSLPGIMGETQYF; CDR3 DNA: TGTGCCAGCTCCTCCCTCCCCGGAATAATGGGGGAGACCCAGTACTTC
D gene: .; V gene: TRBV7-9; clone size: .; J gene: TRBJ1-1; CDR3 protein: CASSAQGVGTEAFF; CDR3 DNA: TGTGCCAGCAGCGCGCAGGGTGTCGGCACTGAAGCTTTCTTT
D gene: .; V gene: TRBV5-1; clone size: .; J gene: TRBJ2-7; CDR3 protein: CASSLVGLPPYEQYF; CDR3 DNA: TGCGCCAGCAGCTTGGTCGGCCTACCGCCCTACGAGCAGTACTTC
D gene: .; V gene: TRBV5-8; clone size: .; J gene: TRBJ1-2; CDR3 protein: CASIIDGKRHGYTF; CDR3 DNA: TGTGCCAGCATAATCGACGGAAAAAGGCATGGCTACACCTTC
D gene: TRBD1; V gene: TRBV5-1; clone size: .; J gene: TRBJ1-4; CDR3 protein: CASRQGAAANEKLFF; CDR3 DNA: TGCGCCAGCAGGCAGGGGGCGGCGGCTAATGAAAAACTGTTTTTT
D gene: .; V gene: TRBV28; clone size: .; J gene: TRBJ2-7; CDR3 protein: CASSAPGYKIGEQYF; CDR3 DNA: TGTGCCAGCAGCGCCCCGGGCTACAAGATAGGCGAGCAGTACTTC
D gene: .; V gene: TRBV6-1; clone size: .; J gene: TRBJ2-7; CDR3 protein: CASREAVGRKPYEQYF; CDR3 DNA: TGTGCCAGCAGAGAAGCGGTAGGCCGGAAACCCTACGAGCAGTACTTC
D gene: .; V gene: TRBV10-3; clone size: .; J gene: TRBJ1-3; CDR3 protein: CAISADGFGNTIYF; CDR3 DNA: TGTGCCATCAGTGCTGATGGGTTTGGAAACACCATATATTTT
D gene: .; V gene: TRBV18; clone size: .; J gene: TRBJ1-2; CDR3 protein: CASSPGDPYGYTF; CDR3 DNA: TGTGCCAGCTCACCTGGAGATCCCTATGGCTACACCTTC
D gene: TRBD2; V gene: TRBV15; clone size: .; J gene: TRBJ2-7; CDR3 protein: CATSRELAGSYEQYF; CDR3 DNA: TGTGCCACCAGCAGAGAGCTAGCGGGATCCTACGAGCAGTACTTC
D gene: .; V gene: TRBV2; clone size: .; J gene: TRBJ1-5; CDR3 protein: CASSEVAGNQPQHF; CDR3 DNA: TGTGCCAGCAGTGAGGTAGCAGGCAATCAGCCCCAGCATTTT
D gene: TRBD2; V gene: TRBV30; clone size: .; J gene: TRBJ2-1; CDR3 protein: CAWSVGLTSGIYNEQFF; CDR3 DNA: TGTGCCTGGAGTGTGGGACTGACTAGCGGGATATACAATGAGCAGTTCTTC
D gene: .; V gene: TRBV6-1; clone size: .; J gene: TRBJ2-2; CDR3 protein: CASSAGLPQNTGELFF; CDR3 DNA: TGTGCCAGCAGTGCCGGTCTTCCCCAGAACACCGGGGAGCTGTTTTTT
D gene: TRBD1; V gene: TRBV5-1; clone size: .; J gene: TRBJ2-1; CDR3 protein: CASTDGTGGFNEQFF; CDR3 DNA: TGCGCCAGCACCGACGGGACAGGTGGTTTCAATGAGCAGTTCTTC
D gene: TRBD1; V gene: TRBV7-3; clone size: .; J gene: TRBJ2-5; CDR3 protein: CASSLTGQGETQYF; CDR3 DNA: TGTGCCAGCAGCCTCACCGGACAGGGGGAGACCCAGTACTTC
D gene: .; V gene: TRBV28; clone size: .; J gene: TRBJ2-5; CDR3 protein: CASSLSLDSIQETQYF; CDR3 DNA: TGTGCCAGCAGTTTATCCTTAGACAGTATCCAAGAGACCCAGTACTTC
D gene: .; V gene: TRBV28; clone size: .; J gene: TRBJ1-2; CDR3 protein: CASSPFHPTRGYGYTF; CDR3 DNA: TGTGCCAGCAGTCCGTTTCACCCAACACGGGGCTATGGCTACACCTTC
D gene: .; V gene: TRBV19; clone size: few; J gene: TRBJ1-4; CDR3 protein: CASSNTNEKLFF; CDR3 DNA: TGTGCCAGTAGTAACACTAATGAAAAACTGTTTTTT
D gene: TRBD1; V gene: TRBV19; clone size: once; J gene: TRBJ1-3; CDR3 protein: CASTTDRGRSGNTIYF; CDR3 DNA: TGTGCCAGTACCACGGACAGGGGCCGCTCTGGAAACACCATATATTTT
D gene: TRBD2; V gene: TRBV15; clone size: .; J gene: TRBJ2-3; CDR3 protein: CATSRGGPGLTDTQYF; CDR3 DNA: TGTGCCACCAGCAGGGGAGGGCCGGGGCTCACAGATACGCAGTATTTT
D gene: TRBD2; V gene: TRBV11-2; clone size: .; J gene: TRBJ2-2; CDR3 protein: CASSHGTSGGRAGELFF; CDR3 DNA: TGTGCCAGCAGCCACGGGACTAGCGGGGGGCGCGCCGGGGAGCTGTTTTTT
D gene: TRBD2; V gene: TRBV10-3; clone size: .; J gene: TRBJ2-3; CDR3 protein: CAISERLAGIGADTQYF; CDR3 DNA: TGTGCCATCAGTGAGAGACTAGCGGGAATAGGGGCAGATACGCAGTATTTT
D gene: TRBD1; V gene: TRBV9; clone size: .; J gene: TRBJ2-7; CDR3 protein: CASTQGAQTYEQYF; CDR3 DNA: TGTGCCAGCACACAGGGGGCACAAACCTACGAGCAGTACTTC
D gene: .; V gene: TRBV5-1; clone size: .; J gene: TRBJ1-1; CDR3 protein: CASSRDYTEAFF; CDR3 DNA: TGCGCCAGCAGCCGGGATTACACTGAAGCTTTCTTT
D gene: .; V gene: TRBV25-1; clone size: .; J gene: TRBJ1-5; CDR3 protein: CASSEGRVSNQPQHF; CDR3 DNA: TGTGCCAGCAGTGAGGGGAGGGTTAGCAATCAGCCCCAGCATTTT
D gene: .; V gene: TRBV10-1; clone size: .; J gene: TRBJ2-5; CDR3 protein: CASSSNRETQYF; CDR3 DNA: TGCGCCAGCAGCAGCAACAGGGAGACCCAGTACTTC
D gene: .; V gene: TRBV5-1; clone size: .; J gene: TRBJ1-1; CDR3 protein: CASSVGADTEAFF; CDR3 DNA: TGCGCCAGCTCCGTCGGGGCTGACACTGAAGCTTTCTTT
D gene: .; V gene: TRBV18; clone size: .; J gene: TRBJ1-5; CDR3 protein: CASSAQGEDQPQHF; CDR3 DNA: TGTGCCAGCTCAGCACAGGGTGAGGATCAGCCCCAGCATTTT
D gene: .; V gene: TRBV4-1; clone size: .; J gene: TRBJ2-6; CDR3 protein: CASSQPLGANVLTF; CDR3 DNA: TGCGCCAGCAGCCAACCCCTTGGGGCCAACGTCCTGACTTTC
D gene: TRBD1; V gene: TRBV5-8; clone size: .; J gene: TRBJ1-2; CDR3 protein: CASSLLGQHTMNYGYTF; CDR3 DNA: TGTGCCAGCAGCTTGTTGGGACAGCATACGATGAACTATGGCTACACCTTC
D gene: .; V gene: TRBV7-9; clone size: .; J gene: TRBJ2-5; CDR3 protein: CASSRLVGSVQETQYF; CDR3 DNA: TGTGCCAGCAGCAGGCTGGTGGGTAGCGTACAAGAGACCCAGTACTTC
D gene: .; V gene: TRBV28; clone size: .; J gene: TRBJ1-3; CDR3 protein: CAASGRPASGNTIYF; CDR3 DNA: TGTGCCGCCTCTGGACGGCCCGCCTCTGGAAACACCATATATTTT
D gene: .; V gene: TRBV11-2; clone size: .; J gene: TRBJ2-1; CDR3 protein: CASSLTRTYNEQFF; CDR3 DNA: TGTGCCAGCAGCTTAACCAGGACCTACAATGAGCAGTTCTTC